The TCR beta chain described here comes from a study of T cell changes during pregnancy in multiple sclerosis. This CDR3 contains 15 residues. CDR1 MNHEY and CDR2 SVGAGI come from the germline V gene. The junction had 11 bases not matched to a gene; V was cut back by 6 bases and J by 4 bases. Data came from immunoSEQ multiplex PCR; TCRdb stores just in-frame clones and leaves some out. Here the sample spans 60,000 to 90,000 clones, approximately 90% being singletons. The material was peripheral blood, obtained in the first trimester of pregnancy. The receptor comes from a female donor in good health, enrolled as a control in a pregnancy study. The chain is built from TRBV6-5 and TRBJ1-2; TRBD1 agrees at 7 bases. The CDR3 coding sequence is TGTGCCAGCAGCGAGGATGGGACAGCTTTCTATGGCTACACCTTC. It encodes CASSEDGTAFYGYTF.